One and the same sample provided the 17 T cell receptor beta chains below, sequenced in a study of neoadjuvant anti-PD-1 for oral cavity cancer. Profiling relied on immunoSEQ multiplex PCR, and the TCRdb table lists in-frame clones only, not all of them. Of 11,000 to 15,000 clones listed, approximately 70% are singletons. The input for sequencing was PBMCs, taken before nivolumab (anti-PD-1) treatment. These receptors originate from a person aged 35-79 years with oral cavity squamous cell carcinoma.

This clone turned up a few times. The chain is built from TRBV10-1 and TRBJ2-6; D not certain. This CDR3 comprises 17 residues. CDR1 is WNHNN and CDR2 is SYGVQD in the germline V gene (reference sequence). V was trimmed by 3 bases and J by 0 bases, leaving 12 bases between them. The CDR3 loop reads CASSDSGSSSGANVLTF. The CDR3 DNA reads TGCGCCAGCAGTGATTCGGGCAGCAGCTCTGGGGCCAACGTCCTGACTTTC.

This chain connects TRBV30 to TRBJ2-1, with 12 nucleotides matching TRBD2. CDR1 is GTSNPN, CDR2 SVGIG, per germline (reference sequence). The CDR3 has 20 amino acids. The ends lost 3 bases at V and 2 bases at J; junction bases unmatched: 17. The CDR3 DNA reads TGTGCCTGGAGGGCCCCCCTCGGGGCTAGCGGGAGGGCCGCCTACAATGAGCAGTTCTTC. It is translated as CAWRAPLGASGRAAYNEQFF. The entire variable domain, with the rest obtained from reference TRBV30 and TRBJ2-1, is as follows: SQTIHQWPATLVQPVGSPLSLECTVEGTSNPNLYWYRQAAGRGLQLLFYSVGIGQISSEVPQNLSASRPQDRQFILSSKKLLLSDSGFYLCAWRAPLGASGRAAYNEQFFGPGTRLTVL.

J is TRBJ1-5 and V is TRBV27; D gene uncertain. The V gene's germline CDR1 is MNHEY and CDR2 SMNVEV (reference sequence). Between the trimmed V and J ends, which lost 5 bases and 0 bases, there was a span of 8 bases. The CDR3 has 14 amino acids. The CDR3 spells CASSPSNSNQPQHF. In DNA, the CDR3 is TGTGCCAGCAGTCCTAGTAATAGCAATCAGCCCCAGCATTTT.

V usage is TRBV7-9 and J usage is TRBJ2-5, with D perhaps TRBD1 (7 bases). Germline V gives CDR1 SEHNR, CDR2 FQNEAQ (reference sequence). The V gene lost 5 bases and the J gene lost 4 bases, with 17 bases spanning the gap. This CDR3 is 15 amino acids long. In nucleotides, the CDR3 is TGTGCCAGCAGCGGCTATCGCGGGACAGTAGAGACCCAGTACTTC. Translating it yields CASSGYRGTVETQYF.

A few counts support this clone. The V and J genes are TRBV2 and TRBJ1-2; 9 nucleotides match TRBD1. Trimming removed 7 bases from V and 3 bases from J; junction bases left unmatched: 6. Germline CDR1 reads SNHLY; CDR2 reads FYNNEI. The CDR3 extends over 14 amino acids. The CDR3 DNA reads as TGTGCCAGCATGAGGGACAGGGTCCACTATGGCTACACCTTC. As protein: CASMRDRVHYGYTF.

This clone has a handful of counts. A junction boundary mismatches the germline segment, possibly from a read error. The chain's CDR3 is CARSYHRWAPGYEQYF. The CDR3 DNA reads TGTGCCAGGAGTTACCACCGGTGGGCGCCAGGCTACGAGCAGTACTTC. The chain employs TRBV28 and TRBJ2-7; D unclear. The CDR3 extends over 16 amino acids. Germline lookup yields CDR1 MDHEN and CDR2 SYDVKM. The whole variable domain, remainder taken from reference TRBV28 and TRBJ2-7, is DVKVTQSSRYLVKRTGEKVFLECVQDMDHENMFWYRQDPGLGLRLIYFSYDVKMKEKGDIPEGYSVSREKKERFSLILESASTNQTSMYLCARSYHRWAPGYEQYFGPGTRLTVT.

The CDR3 coding sequence is TGTGCCAGTGGGGGGGCAGCCAAAAACATTCAGTACTTC. Translating it yields CASGGAAKNIQYF. The chain carries TRBV27 and TRBJ2-4; a possible D gene is TRBD2 (7 bases). Germline V gene sequence: CDR1 MNHEY, CDR2 SMNVEV (reference sequence). V lost 9 bases, J lost 0 bases, and 9 bases lay in between. This CDR3 comprises 13 residues.

The chain joins TRBV4-2 to TRBJ1-5; a possible D gene is TRBD1 (5 bases). Germline V CDR1 and CDR2: LGHNA, YNFKEQ. Trimming removed 0 bases at V and 6 bases at J, with 18 bases between. The CDR3 runs 17 residues. CDR3 sequence (DNA): TGTGCCAGCAGCCAAGATTTAGGTGGAAGGGGTGCTCAGCCCCAGCATTTT. Translating gives CASSQDLGGRGAQPQHF.

J is TRBJ1-1 and V is TRBV28; no clear D. Trimming stripped 1 base from V and 3 bases from J, with 9 bases between. This CDR3 has 14 residues. Germline CDR1 reads MDHEN; CDR2 reads SYDVKM. This chain's CDR3 is CASSLLSGYTEAFF. The CDR3 DNA sequence: TGTGCCAGCAGTTTATTGTCGGGGTACACTGAAGCTTTCTTT.

V and J are TRBV6-5 and TRBJ1-3; D is perhaps TRBD1 (6 bases). Trimming cost V 0 bases and J 4 bases, with 13 bases left between them. In germline, CDR1 is MNHEY, CDR2 SVGAGI. The CDR3 extends over 16 amino acids. CDR3 DNA sequence: TGTGCCAGCAGTTACTCAAGACAGGATCCCGGAAACACCATATATTTT. This encodes CASSYSRQDPGNTIYF.

The V and J genes are TRBV6-1 and TRBJ1-3, with D unresolved. The CDR3 covers 14 residues. CDR1 and CDR2 (germline): MNHNS, SASEGT. Trimming removed 4 bases from V and 2 bases from J, with 9 bases in between. The CDR3 is CASSVSPTGNTIYF. The CDR3 DNA reads TGTGCCAGCAGTGTAAGCCCGACTGGAAACACCATATATTTT.

The chain carries TRBV6-1 and TRBJ1-2; TRBD1 matches at 11 bases. This CDR3 has 14 amino acids. The J segment lost 11 bases and the V segment lost 3 bases, leaving 8 bases of the junction unmatched. Germline V CDR1 and CDR2: MNHNS, SASEGT. This CDR3 reads CASSDPRTGGRYTF. CDR3 DNA: TGTGCCAGCAGTGACCCTAGGACAGGGGGCCGTTACACCTTC.

This clone was counted a few times. The rearrangement uses TRBV7-8 and TRBJ1-1; TRBD1 agrees at 9 bases. The CDR3 consists of 18 residues. Germline CDR1 is SGHVS and CDR2 is FQNEAQ. With V trimmed by 2 bases and J by 8 bases, 18 bases remained unmatched. CDR3 DNA sequence: TGTGCCAGCAGCTTAAGCCGAGGCCGGGACAGGGCATTGAGGGAAGCTTTCTTT. The encoded protein is CASSLSRGRDRALREAFF.

V usage is TRBV5-1 and J usage is TRBJ1-6; D unresolved. Trimming stripped 6 bases from V and 11 bases from J, with 18 bases between. The germline V gene encodes CDR1 SGHRS and CDR2 YFSETQ. The CDR3 has 14 amino acids. The CDR3 region has the DNA TGCGCCAGCACCAAAGAGGGAGGGCAGCCACCCCTCCACTTT. Protein product: CASTKEGGQPPLHF.

The genes are TRBV11-3 and TRBJ2-2; D is undetermined. This CDR3 has 13 residues. Germline assignment: CDR1 SGHNT and CDR2 YENEEA. V gave up 5 bases and J gave up 7 bases, with 11 bases separating them. The CDR3 sequence is CASSPTERGELFF. The CDR3 bases are TGTGCCAGCAGCCCGACGGAGCGCGGGGAGCTGTTTTTT. The full variable domain, with the rest looked up from reference TRBV11-3 and TRBJ2-2, is EAGVVQSPRYKIIEKKQPVAFWCNPISGHNTLYWYLQNLGQGPELLIRYENEEAVDDSQLPKDRFSAERLKGVDSTLKIQPAELGDSAVYLCASSPTERGELFFGEGSRLTVL.

The chain couples TRBV6-5 to TRBJ2-7, with 8 bases identical to TRBD1. V lost 7 bases and J lost 4; bases outside the gene matches: 12. Germline CDR1 MNHEY, CDR2 SVGAGI. The CDR3 is 15 residues long. The CDR3, as DNA: TGTGCCAGCAACCACCGGACAGGGCCTATTTACGAGCAGTACTTC. Protein: CASNHRTGPIYEQYF.

This chain connects TRBV27 to TRBJ2-5; D possibly corresponds to TRBD2 (5 bases). The germline V and J ends were trimmed by 3 bases and 4 bases, with 12 bases remaining between them. The length of the CDR3 is 14 residues. Germline V lookup: CDR1 MNHEY, CDR2 SMNVEV (reference sequence). The CDR3 sequence: CASSFLGMGETQYF. The CDR3 bases are TGTGCCAGCAGTTTTCTCGGGATGGGAGAGACCCAGTACTTC.